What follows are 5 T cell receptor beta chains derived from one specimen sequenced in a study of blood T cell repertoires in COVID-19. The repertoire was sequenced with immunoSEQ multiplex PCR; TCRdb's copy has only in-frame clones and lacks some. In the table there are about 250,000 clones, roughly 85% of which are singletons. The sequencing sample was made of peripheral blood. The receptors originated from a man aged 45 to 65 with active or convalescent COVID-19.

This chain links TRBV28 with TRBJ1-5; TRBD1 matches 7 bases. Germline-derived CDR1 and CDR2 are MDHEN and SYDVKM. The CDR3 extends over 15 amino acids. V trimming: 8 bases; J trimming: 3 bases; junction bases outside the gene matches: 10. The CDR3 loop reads CASGGSGGNNQPQHF. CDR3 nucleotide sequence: TGTGCCAGCGGAGGATCAGGGGGGAACAATCAGCCCCAGCATTTT.

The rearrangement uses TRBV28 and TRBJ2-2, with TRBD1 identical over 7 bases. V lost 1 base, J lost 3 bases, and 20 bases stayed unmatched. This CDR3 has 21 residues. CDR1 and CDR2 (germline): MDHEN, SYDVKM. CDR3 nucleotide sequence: TGTGCCAGCAGTTTATCTCCTGCCAACGGACAGGCCCGATCCTACACCGGGGAGCTGTTTTTT. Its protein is CASSLSPANGQARSYTGELFF. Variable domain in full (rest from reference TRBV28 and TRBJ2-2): DVKVTQSSRYLVKRTGEKVFLECVQDMDHENMFWYRQDPGLGLRLIYFSYDVKMKEKGDIPEGYSVSREKKERFSLILESASTNQTSMYLCASSLSPANGQARSYTGELFFGEGSRLTVL.

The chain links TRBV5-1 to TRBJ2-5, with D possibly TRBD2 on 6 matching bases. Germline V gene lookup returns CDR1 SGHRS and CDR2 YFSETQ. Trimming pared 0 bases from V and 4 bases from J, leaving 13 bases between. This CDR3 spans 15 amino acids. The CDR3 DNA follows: TGCGCCAGCAGCTTGGTCGGGACTCATGGAGAGACCCAGTACTTC. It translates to CASSLVGTHGETQYF.

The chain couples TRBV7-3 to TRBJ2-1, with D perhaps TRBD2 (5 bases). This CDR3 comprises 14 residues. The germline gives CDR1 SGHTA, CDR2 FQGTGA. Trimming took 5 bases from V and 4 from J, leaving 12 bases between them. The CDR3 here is CASSPFRDYNEQFF. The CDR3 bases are TGTGCCAGCAGCCCCTTCCGGGATTACAATGAGCAGTTCTTC.

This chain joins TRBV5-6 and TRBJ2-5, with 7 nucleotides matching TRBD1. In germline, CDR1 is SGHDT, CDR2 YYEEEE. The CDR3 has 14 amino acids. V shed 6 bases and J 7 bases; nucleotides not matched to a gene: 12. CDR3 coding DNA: TGTGCCAGCAACTCAAAAACAGGGGTAGGGACCCAGTACTTC. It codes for CASNSKTGVGTQYF.